Shown below are 16 T cell receptor beta chains from a single sample sequenced in a study of cytomegalovirus exposure and HLA in healthy donors. PCR was performed using 60 Vbeta and 13 Jbeta primers. Clones were read by immunoSEQ multiplex PCR, and TCRdb kept only the in-frame ones, dropping some. The sample consists of fewer than 110,000 clones, around three quarters of them appearing once. Sequencing was carried out using PBMCs. The receptors were sampled from a woman aged 18-35 years in good health and CMV-seropositive.

The chain recombines TRBV29-1 with TRBJ2-5; TRBD2 matches 9 bases. There are 14 residues in the CDR3. Unmatched junction bases numbered 8, after V lost 4 bases and J lost 5 bases. Germline CDR1 is SQVTM and CDR2 is ANQGSEA. This chain's CDR3 is CSVGVAGVGETQYF. The CDR3 DNA reads TGCAGCGTTGGGGTAGCGGGAGTGGGGGAGACCCAGTACTTC. Combining the CDR3 with reference TRBV29-1 and TRBJ2-5 gives the whole variable domain SAVISQKPSRDICQRGTSLTIQCQVDSQVTMMFWYRQQPGQSLTLIATANQGSEATYESGFVIDKFPISRPNLTFSTLTVSNMSPEDSSIYLCSVGVAGVGETQYFGPGTRLLVL.

This clone appeared once. CDR3 amino acids: CASSRTSGSTDTQYF. The CDR3 DNA follows: TGTGCCAGCAGCCGGACTAGCGGATCCACAGATACGCAGTATTTT. The chain combines TRBV7-8 with TRBJ2-3; 10 nucleotides agree with TRBD2. J was trimmed by 2 bases and V by 5 bases; bases with no gene match: 4. Germline lookup yields CDR1 SGHVS and CDR2 FQNEAQ. This CDR3 has 15 residues.

This chain uses TRBV25-1 with TRBJ1-6; D may be TRBD1 (6 bases). Trimming stripped 6 bases from V and 4 bases from J, with 7 bases between. Germline V gene sequence: CDR1 MGHDK, CDR2 SYGVNS. The CDR3 spans 13 residues. The CDR3 is CASRDSYNSPLHF. The CDR3 DNA sequence: TGTGCCAGCAGGGACAGTTATAATTCACCCCTCCACTTT.

V is TRBV19 and J is TRBJ1-1, with D perhaps TRBD1 (6 bases). Germline V lookup: CDR1 LNHDA, CDR2 SQIVND (reference sequence). V lost 7 bases to trimming and J lost 4 bases, with 10 bases between them. The CDR3 consists of 12 residues. The CDR3 DNA follows: TGTGCCAGTATCCAGGGGCGCACTGAAGCTTTCTTT. As protein: CASIQGRTEAFF. Drawing the rest from reference TRBV19 and TRBJ1-1, the complete variable domain is DGGITQSPKYLFRKEGQNVTLSCEQNLNHDAMYWYRQDPGQGLRLIYYSQIVNDFQKGDIAEGYSVSREKKESFPLTVTSAQKNPTAFYLCASIQGRTEAFFGQGTRLTVV.

The sample holds one count of this clone. The chain is built from TRBV5-6 and TRBJ2-1, with 11 positions matching TRBD2. CDR3 length: 17 residues. V lost 3 bases, J lost 7 bases, and 12 bases stayed unmatched. CDR1 SGHDT and CDR2 YYEEEE come from the germline V gene. The CDR3 spells CASSWRSGGAPGNEQFF. CDR3 nucleotides: TGTGCCAGCAGCTGGCGTAGCGGGGGGGCCCCAGGGAATGAGCAGTTCTTC.

The gene calls are TRBV5-1 and TRBJ1-5; TRBD1 aligns across 7 bases. V was clipped by 0 bases and J by 8 bases; unmatched bases: 11. This CDR3 region has 16 residues. CDR1 is SGHRS, CDR2 YFSETQ, per germline. The CDR3 loop is CASSLAGTVPGEPQHF. CDR3 bases: TGCGCCAGCAGCTTGGCCGGGACAGTCCCAGGGGAGCCCCAGCATTTT.

In this sample, this clone turned up a few times. The rearrangement joins TRBV15 to TRBJ2-2; 8 positions match TRBD1. The ends lost 9 bases at V and 0 bases at J; junction bases unmatched: 3. The CDR3 length is 14 residues. The germline V gene encodes CDR1 LNHNV and CDR2 YYDKDF (reference sequence). The CDR3 spells CATNRGTNTGELFF. Here the CDR3 DNA reads TGTGCCACTAACAGGGGGACGAACACCGGGGAGCTGTTTTTT.

The chain couples TRBV27 to TRBJ2-3; 12 positions agree with TRBD2. Germline CDR1 is MNHEY and CDR2 is SMNVEV (reference sequence). The CDR3 runs 15 residues. V lost 8 bases to trimming and J lost 2 bases; unmatched junction nucleotides: 5. The CDR3 here is CASQGLAGYTDTQYF. CDR3 nucleotides: TGTGCCAGCCAAGGACTAGCGGGGTACACAGATACGCAGTATTTT.

This clone was picked up a small number of times. The chain links TRBV9 to TRBJ2-1, with TRBD1 identical over 7 bases. The CDR3 consists of 18 residues. CDR1 is SGDLS and CDR2 is YYNGEE in the germline V gene. Losses at the gene ends were 3 bases for V and 3 bases for J; bases not matched to a gene: 15. In nucleotides, the CDR3 is TGTGCCAGCAGCGATACCCCCCACTTGACAGGGAACTACAATGAGCAGTTCTTC. Amino acid sequence: CASSDTPHLTGNYNEQFF.

The chain employs TRBV7-6 and TRBJ1-5; D gene ambiguous. Trimming shortened V by 2 bases and J by 0 bases, and 5 bases separated the two germline ends. Germline V CDR1 and CDR2: SGHVS, FNYEAQ. This CDR3 contains 14 residues. The CDR3 DNA reads TGTGCCAGCAGCTTACGGGGTAGCAATCAGCCCCAGCATTTT. Translated: CASSLRGSNQPQHF.

The V gene is TRBV5-1, the J gene TRBJ2-7, with 7 bases that match TRBD2. The CDR3 length is 14 residues. Germline V CDR1 and CDR2: SGHRS, YFSETQ. The V gene end was trimmed by 2 bases and the J gene end by 12 bases; junction bases not matched to a gene: 14. CDR3 in DNA: TGCGCCAGCAGCTTAACCACCTCAGCGGGATATCTGTACTTC. Translation gives CASSLTTSAGYLYF. The full variable domain, rest sourced from reference TRBV5-1 and TRBJ2-7, is KAGVTQTPRYLIKTRGQQVTLSCSPISGHRSVSWYQQTPGQGLQFLFEYFSETQRNKGNFPGRFSGRQFSNSRSEMNVSTLELGDSALYLCASSLTTSAGYLYFGPGTRLTVT.

The chain employs TRBV7-2 and TRBJ2-7; TRBD2 aligns across 9 bases. This CDR3 spans 17 amino acids. V shed 1 base, J shed 0 bases, and the junction held 7 bases outside the gene matches. Germline assignment: CDR1 SGHTA and CDR2 FQGNSA. CDR3 loop: CASSLVPAGGSSYEQYF. DNA of the CDR3: TGTGCCAGCAGCTTAGTCCCAGCGGGAGGTTCCTCCTACGAGCAGTACTTC.

The chain links TRBV19 to TRBJ2-2; D remains unclear. The CDR3 extends over 13 amino acids. The ends were cut back, 0 bases at V and 6 bases at J, with 5 bases in the middle. Looked up from germline, CDR1 is LNHDA and CDR2 is SQIVND (reference sequence). The CDR3 sequence is CASSIDRAGELFF. CDR3 nucleotide sequence: TGTGCCAGTAGTATAGATCGGGCCGGGGAGCTGTTTTTT.

This clone was counted only a few times. The chain couples TRBV9 to TRBJ1-6; D remains unclear. The CDR3 has 9 amino acids. V lost 7 bases and J lost 10, with 3 bases in between. Germline assignment: CDR1 SGDLS and CDR2 YYNGEE. For the CDR3, the DNA is TGTGCCAGCGGCTCACCCCTCCACTTT. Residues: CASGSPLHF.

The chain uses TRBV5-1 and TRBJ1-2; 7 bases are shared with TRBD1. V was clipped by 0 bases and J by 6 bases; unmatched bases: 8. This CDR3 comprises 15 residues. CDR1 and CDR2 (germline): SGHRS, YFSETQ. The CDR3 loop reads CASSLGLGGGNGYTF. The CDR3 bases are TGCGCCAGCAGCTTGGGTTTAGGGGGCGGAAATGGCTACACCTTC.

The genes are TRBV12-5 and TRBJ2-5; no clear D. Trimming took off 2 bases at V and 2 bases at J, with 24 bases between the two ends. CDR1 LGHNT and CDR2 FRNRAP come from the germline V gene. This CDR3 has 19 amino acids. The CDR3 nucleotides read TGTGCTAGTGGTTTGTATGTCCGCAGCGCCAGCGTCCTTCAAGAGACCCAGTACTTC. Residues: CASGLYVRSASVLQETQYF.